A selection of T cell receptor beta chains follows, all from one sample in a study of CD8+ T cells in alopecia areata. TCRdb's table, derived via immunoSEQ multiplex PCR, lists solely in-frame clones and lacks some. The table has roughly 200,000 clones, roughly 60% seen once; the top ten hold 1.5% to 2%. The sample here was CD4+ T cells sorted from blood, taken at week 0. The receptors shown here come from a human donor with alopecia areata. Each CDR3 is given with its conserved first and last residue. A D gene is named only where the DNA matches it firmly. Only some rows state a clone size, as once, few, many or a class for expanded clones.

D,J,V,size,CDR3,DNA
TRBD2,TRBJ2-5,TRBV5-1,.,CASSRTLAGDLQETQYF,TGCGCCAGCAGCCGAACCCTAGCGGGGGATCTCCAAGAGACCCAGTACTTC
.,TRBJ1-1,TRBV30,.,CARSTGVTNTEAFF,TGTGCCCGTTCGACCGGTGTGACAAACACTGAAGCTTTCTTT
TRBD1,TRBJ2-1,TRBV15,.,CATGDSYNNEQFF,TGTGCCACCGGGGACAGCTATAACAATGAGCAGTTCTTC
.,TRBJ1-2,TRBV29-1,.,CSVSPQGIISGYTF,TGCAGCGTTTCCCCACAGGGAATTATTAGTGGCTACACCTTC
.,TRBJ2-6,TRBV7-2,few,CASSFAVSGANVLTF,TGTGCCAGCAGCTTCGCCGTGTCTGGGGCCAACGTCCTGACTTTC
.,TRBJ1-1,TRBV5-1,few,CASSFWTEGTEAFF,TGCGCCAGCAGCTTTTGGACAGAAGGCACTGAAGCTTTCTTT
.,TRBJ1-1,TRBV27,.,CASTASGAAEAFF,TGTGCCAGCACTGCCTCGGGGGCAGCTGAAGCTTTCTTT
.,TRBJ1-2,TRBV4-3,few,CASSQDTAYGYTF,TGCGCCAGCAGCCAAGATACCGCCTATGGCTACACCTTC
.,TRBJ2-7,TRBV2,.,CASRTTQGNEQYF,TGTGCCAGCAGAACAACACAGGGAAACGAGCAGTACTTC
.,TRBJ2-5,TRBV29-1,.,CSARLSQETQYF,TGCAGCGCCCGACTGAGCCAAGAGACCCAGTACTTC
TRBD1,TRBJ1-1,TRBV5-6,.,CASSLVRDSEAFF,TGTGCCAGCAGCTTGGTCCGGGACAGTGAAGCTTTCTTT
.,TRBJ2-3,TRBV7-2,.,CASSLALGVQDTQYF,TGTGCCAGCAGCTTAGCGCTCGGAGTACAAGATACGCAGTATTTT
.,TRBJ1-1,TRBV27,.,CASSLYRLNTEAFF,TGTGCCAGCAGTTTATACAGGTTGAACACTGAAGCTTTCTTT
.,TRBJ2-7,TRBV5-6,.,CASSGTYEQYF,TGTGCCAGCAGTGGGACCTACGAGCAGTACTTC
.,TRBJ2-2,TRBV29-1,.,CSVESSFAGELFF,TGCAGCGTTGAAAGTAGCTTTGCCGGGGAGCTGTTTTTT
.,TRBJ1-6,TRBV4-2,.,CASSQELWQGDSPLHF,TGTGCCAGCAGCCAAGAACTCTGGCAGGGAGATTCACCCCTCCACTTT
.,TRBJ1-2,TRBV13,.,CASSLEAGSWTF,TGTGCCAGCAGCTTAGAAGCGGGCTCATGGACCTTC
TRBD1,TRBJ2-3,TRBV30,.,CAGTGGGGTDTQYF,TGTGCCGGAACAGGGGGCGGGGGCACAGATACGCAGTATTTT
.,TRBJ2-7,TRBV29-1,.,CSVEETGDEQYF,TGCAGCGTTGAAGAGACAGGTGACGAGCAGTACTTC
.,TRBJ2-1,TRBV11-2,.,CASSIVTGDNEQFF,TGTGCCAGCAGCATAGTGACAGGAGACAATGAGCAGTTCTTC
.,TRBJ2-1,TRBV5-1,.,CASSRGSSGSSYNEQFF,TGCGCCAGCAGCCGGGGGTCAAGCGGGTCGTCCTACAATGAGCAGTTCTTC
.,TRBJ2-7,TRBV15,.,CATSRVTGPEQYF,TGTGCCACCAGCAGAGTAACAGGGCCCGAGCAGTACTTC
.,TRBJ2-4,TRBV5-1,.,CASSLQGLDIQYF,TGCGCCAGCAGCTTACAGGGCCTGGACATTCAGTACTTC
TRBD1,TRBJ1-2,TRBV7-9,.,CASSSYRGDNYGYTF,TGTGCCAGCAGCTCTTACAGGGGAGATAACTATGGCTACACCTTC
.,TRBJ2-1,TRBV11-2,many,CASSSPGGQAKEQFF,TGTGCCAGCAGCTCCCCGGGTGGGCAAGCTAAGGAGCAGTTCTTC
.,TRBJ1-2,TRBV4-3,.,CASSQEGDYYTF,TGCGCCAGCAGCCAAGAAGGGGATTACTACACCTTC
.,TRBJ1-6,TRBV7-2,few,CASSFEAASSYNSPLHF,TGTGCCAGCAGCTTTGAGGCCGCGAGCTCCTATAATTCACCCCTCCACTTT
.,TRBJ1-1,TRBV29-1,.,CSVAPRVNMNTEAFF,TGCAGCGTCGCTCCCAGGGTAAACATGAACACTGAAGCTTTCTTT
.,TRBJ2-7,TRBV6-5,.,CASSYPQGPYEQYF,TGTGCCAGCAGTTACCCCCAAGGGCCCTACGAGCAGTACTTC
.,TRBJ2-4,TRBV29-1,few,CSAGGLAKNIQYF,TGCAGCGCTGGGGGATTAGCCAAAAACATTCAGTACTTC
TRBD1,TRBJ2-1,TRBV19,.,CASSSRTGQDNEQFF,TGTGCCAGTAGTTCCAGGACAGGTCAAGACAATGAGCAGTTCTTC
.,TRBJ1-6,TRBV19,.,CASSHNNSPLHF,TGTGCCAGTAGCCATAATAATTCACCCCTCCACTTT
TRBD1,TRBJ1-6,TRBV2,.,CASSFDRVRNSPLHF,TGTGCCAGCAGTTTCGACAGGGTTCGGAATTCACCCCTCCACTTT
.,TRBJ1-2,TRBV18,.,CASSPAASYGYTF,TGTGCCAGCTCCCCTGCGGCCTCGTATGGCTACACCTTC
.,TRBJ2-1,TRBV6-5,.,CASRSRDSSYNEQFF,TGTGCCAGCAGGAGCCGGGACTCCTCCTACAATGAGCAGTTCTTC
TRBD2,TRBJ2-1,TRBV11-2,.,CASSLGLAGGLTNEQFF,TGTGCCAGCAGCTTAGGTCTAGCGGGGGGGCTAACCAATGAGCAGTTCTTC
.,TRBJ2-3,TRBV14,.,CASSLETTVNTQYF,TGTGCCAGCAGTCTAGAGACCACCGTGAATACGCAGTATTTT
.,TRBJ1-2,TRBV13,.,CASSLLQGANYGYTF,TGTGCCAGCAGCTTATTACAGGGCGCTAACTATGGCTACACCTTC
.,TRBJ1-1,TRBV19,.,CASSIARDAEAFF,TGTGCCAGTAGTATAGCTCGGGACGCTGAAGCTTTCTTT
.,TRBJ1-1,TRBV27,few,CASSLSRRNSVVGTEAFF,TGTGCCAGCAGTTTATCGAGGAGGAACAGCGTAGTCGGCACTGAAGCTTTCTTT
.,TRBJ2-3,TRBV15,few,CATSRDTDTQYF,TGTGCCACCAGCAGAGATACAGATACGCAGTATTTT
.,TRBJ1-1,TRBV6-1,.,CASSATGTNTEAFF,TGTGCCAGCAGTGCTACGGGGACGAACACTGAAGCTTTCTTT
.,TRBJ2-2,TRBV7-2,few,CASSRDGNTGELFF,TGTGCCAGCAGCCGGGACGGGAACACCGGGGAGCTGTTTTTT
.,TRBJ1-5,TRBV29-1,few,CSDLPRGTGQPQHF,TGCAGCGACCTACCTAGGGGAACAGGGCAGCCCCAGCATTTT